Listed below are T cell receptor beta chains from one sample, sequenced in a study of CD8 T cells in ankylosing spondylitis. TCRdb reanalysed the 5' RACE reads using MiXCR and keeps one entry per CDR3 protein. The table has 300,000 to 400,000 distinct CDR3 sequences, 11% seen once. The sequencing input was blood, either unsorted or a sorted T cell fraction (not recorded which). These receptors were collected from a female donor with ankylosing spondylitis or in good health (not recorded which). The CDR3 runs from the conserved cysteine through the conserved F or W. The D gene is left open where the match is weak. Clone size is stated in some rows and not others, as once, few, many or a class when expanded.

>TRBJ1-2|TRBV28|NA|TRBD1
TGTGCCAGCAGCCACTCTACAGGACAGGGCTTACCCTACTATGGCTACACCTTC
CASSHSTGQGLPYYGYTF
>TRBJ1-5|TRBV6-5|many|NA
TGTGCCAGCAGTTACTCAACAGAGAATCAGCCCCAGCATTTT
CASSYSTENQPQHF
>TRBJ1-5|TRBV19|NA|NA
TGTGCCAGTAGTATACCCGGGGGACAGCCCCAGCATTTT
CASSIPGGQPQHF
>TRBJ1-1|TRBV7-2|medium-sized|NA
TGTGCCAGCAGCTTGAACCCGGGGGACACTGAAGCTTTCTTT
CASSLNPGDTEAFF
>TRBJ2-1|TRBV20-1|many|TRBD2
TGCAGTGCTATACAAGGACTAGCGGGAGGGTACTCTACCTACAATGAGCAGTTCTTC
CSAIQGLAGGYSTYNEQFF
>TRBJ2-7|TRBV5-6|few|TRBD2
TGTGCCAGCAGCTTGGGTAGCGGGTTCTACGAGCAGTACTTC
CASSLGSGFYEQYF
>TRBJ2-5|TRBV20-1|many|TRBD2
TGCAGTACTTATTCTAGCGGGGGGGCTGGGAGGAGGGAGACCCAGTACTTC
CSTYSSGGAGRRETQYF
>TRBJ1-1|TRBV12-5|NA|TRBD1
TGTGCTAGTGGTTTGTACATCCCCCCAGGGGGAATCATGAACACTGAAGCTTTCTTT
CASGLYIPPGGIMNTEAFF
>TRBJ2-7|TRBV6-1|many|NA
TGTGCCAGCAGATTCAGGGTAATCGACGAGCAGTACTTC
CASRFRVIDEQYF
>TRBJ1-1|TRBV25-1|NA|NA
TGTGCCAGCAGTGCCGAACAGGGCACCAACACTGAAGCTTTCTTT
CASSAEQGTNTEAFF
>TRBJ2-7|TRBV11-2|few|NA
TGTGCCAGCAGCCCCCCAGGGTCCCCCTACGAGCAGTACTTC
CASSPPGSPYEQYF
>TRBJ2-7|TRBV20-1|many|NA
TGCAGTGCTGCCAGGGTGCGAGTTTACGAGCAGTACTTC
CSAARVRVYEQYF
>TRBJ2-3|TRBV27|NA|NA
TGTGCCAGCAGTTTTCGAAGTTCGATAAATCAAGCAGATACGCAGTATTTT
CASSFRSSINQADTQYF
>TRBJ1-5|TRBV20-1|many|NA
TGCAGTGCTAGAGTAGGAAGTAGGGCAGAGAATCAGCCCCAGCATTTT
CSARVGSRAENQPQHF
>TRBJ2-1|TRBV20-1|many|TRBD1
TGCAGTGCTAGAGAAGGGACAGGGCTCAACAATGAGCAGTTCTTC
CSAREGTGLNNEQFF
>TRBJ2-2|TRBV15|many|NA
TGTGCCACCAGTGACACCGGGGAGCTGTTTTTT
CATSDTGELFF
>TRBJ1-1|TRBV7-2|many|NA
TGTGCCAGCAGGGGCTATTCCGACACTGAAGCTTTCTTT
CASRGYSDTEAFF
>TRBJ2-3|TRBV4-2|once|NA
TGTGCCAGCAGCCAAGATACAGGCCTAGATACGCAGTATTTT
CASSQDTGLDTQYF
>TRBJ1-4|TRBV20-1|many|NA
TGCAGTGCTAGGGCTTGGGACGGGACATCAGTCTTTGGGAGTGAAAAACTGTTTTTT
CSARAWDGTSVFGSEKLFF
>TRBJ2-5|TRBV20-1|few|NA
TGCAGTGCTAGGGGACTACGGGACAGACTTGGGACCCAGTACTTC
CSARGLRDRLGTQYF
>TRBJ2-1|TRBV12-3/TRBV12-4|many|TRBD2
TGTGCCAGCAGCCGAACTAGCGGGGGCCAAGGTGAGCAGTTCTTC
CASSRTSGGQGEQFF
>TRBJ1-2|TRBV5-1|NA|NA
TGCGCCAGCAGCTTGAACAGCGTTTCCTATGGCTACACCTTC
CASSLNSVSYGYTF
>TRBJ2-5|TRBV28|NA|NA
TGTGCCAGCAGTTCCGTGGGTCAAGAGACCCAGTACTTC
CASSSVGQETQYF
>TRBJ1-2|TRBV20-1|many|NA
TGCAGTGCTACGCCCGGACTGGACTATGGCTACACCTTC
CSATPGLDYGYTF
>TRBJ1-1|TRBV12-3/TRBV12-4|few|NA
TGTGCCAGCAGTTTTTACAAGGGGGCTGAAGCTTTCTTT
CASSFYKGAEAFF
>TRBJ2-1|TRBV7-3|NA|TRBD2
TGTGCCAGCAGCTGGGCGAGCGGGGGGGCCTATGAGCAGTTCTTC
CASSWASGGAYEQFF
>TRBJ1-3|TRBV10-3|few|NA
TGTGCCATCAGCAGGGGTGGAAACACCATATATTTT
CAISRGGNTIYF
>TRBJ2-3|TRBV6-1|many|NA
TGTGCCAGCAGTCCCACTTCGCGCACAGATACGCAGTATTTT
CASSPTSRTDTQYF
>TRBJ1-5|TRBV20-1|many|NA
TGCAGTGTCAAACGGGCCACCGGGAATCAGCCCCAGCATTTT
CSVKRATGNQPQHF
>TRBJ1-1|TRBV12-3/TRBV12-4|many|TRBD1
TGTGCCAGCAGTGCGGACAGGCTTTCACGCATGAACACTGAAGCTTTCTTT
CASSADRLSRMNTEAFF
>TRBJ1-1|TRBV5-1|many|NA
TGCGCCAGCAGCGGGGCATGGGGGCAGGTTACTGAAGCTTTCTTT
CASSGAWGQVTEAFF
>TRBJ1-2|TRBV20-1|many|TRBD1
TGCAGTGCTAGGGGGACAGGGGGTGTAGGCTACACCTTC
CSARGTGGVGYTF
>TRBJ2-2|TRBV5-1|many|TRBD2
TGCGCCAGCTCAATTAGCGGGGTGATCGGGGAGCTGTTTTTT
CASSISGVIGELFF
>TRBJ2-7|TRBV14|few|NA
TGTGCCAGCAGCCAAGATACGGTTTTGGAGCAGTACTTC
CASSQDTVLEQYF
>TRBJ2-7|TRBV21-1|few|NA
TGTGCCAGCAGCCTGAATACAGGGTCCTACGAGCAGTACTTC
CASSLNTGSYEQYF
>TRBJ2-6|TRBV28|NA|TRBD1
TGTGCCAGCATCGGCCGGGACAGGGATACTGGGGCCAACGTCCTGACTTTC
CASIGRDRDTGANVLTF
>TRBJ1-1|TRBV30|NA|NA
TGTGCCTGGGGCCCACAGCAGAACACTGAAGCTTTCTTT
CAWGPQQNTEAFF
>TRBJ1-4|TRBV20-1|many|NA
TGCAGTTCCGCCCGGCCACAGGGAGGAAATGAAAAACTGTTTTTT
CSSARPQGGNEKLFF
>TRBJ2-2|TRBV29-1|many|NA
TGCAGCGTACGGGGCGGGTGGGAGCTGTTTTTT
CSVRGGWELFF
>TRBJ1-2|TRBV28|few|TRBD1
TGTGCCAGCAGAGACAGGGGCCCCTCTGGCTATGGCTACACCTTC
CASRDRGPSGYGYTF
>TRBJ1-3|TRBV6-5|many|NA
TGTGCCAGCAGTTACTCCTCTGGAAACACCATATATTTT
CASSYSSGNTIYF
>TRBJ2-2|TRBV7-8|many|TRBD2
TGTGCCAGCAGCCTATTAGGGGGACTAGCGGGAGGTGCCGGGGAGCTGTTTTTT
CASSLLGGLAGGAGELFF
>TRBJ2-1|TRBV12-3/TRBV12-4|few|TRBD1
TGTGCCAGCAGTTCGGACAGGCCTCTCCATGAGCAGTTCTTC
CASSSDRPLHEQFF
>TRBJ2-7|TRBV5-1|many|TRBD1
TGCGCCAGCAGCTACGGGACAGGGAGCTACGAGCAGTACTTC
CASSYGTGSYEQYF
>TRBJ2-7|TRBV20-1|many|NA
TGCAGTGCTATTACAGATAGCTCCTACGAGCAGTACTTC
CSAITDSSYEQYF
>TRBJ2-2|TRBV27|NA|NA
TGTGCCAGCGAAGGACTGGGTGGGACCGGGGAGCTGTTTTTT
CASEGLGGTGELFF
>TRBJ2-7|TRBV7-6|NA|TRBD2
TGTGCCAGCAGACCACTAGCGGGAGGCGGCGAGCAGTACTTC
CASRPLAGGGEQYF
>TRBJ1-2|TRBV27|NA|TRBD1
TGTGCCAGCAGTATTATAGGACAGGGGGGGTATGGCTACACCTTC
CASSIIGQGGYGYTF
>TRBJ2-5|TRBV20-1|NA|NA
TGCAGTGCTAGTATCCCAGACCAGTACTTC
CSASIPDQYF
>TRBJ1-3|TRBV3-1|NA|NA
TGTGCCAGCAGCCCAGCAGGACATGGAAACACCATATATTTT
CASSPAGHGNTIYF
>TRBJ2-5|TRBV3-1|few|NA
TGTGCCAGCAGCCGACCCCGTGGTTACAGGGCCTTCCAAGAGACCCAGTACTTC
CASSRPRGYRAFQETQYF
>TRBJ1-3|TRBV7-9|NA|NA
TGTGCCAGCAGCCCCCCCGGCACTCCGGGAAACACCATATATTTT
CASSPPGTPGNTIYF
>TRBJ1-5|TRBV20-1|few|NA
TGCAGTGCTAGTCTCGGCCTCAATCAGCCCCAGCATTTT
CSASLGLNQPQHF
>TRBJ1-1|TRBV20-1|many|NA
TGCAGTGCTAGCGCGGGGGCGATGAACACTGAAGCTTTCTTT
CSASAGAMNTEAFF
>TRBJ2-7|TRBV20-1|many|TRBD2
TGCAGTGCTAGCAGGCTAGCGGGATACGAGCAGTACTTC
CSASRLAGYEQYF
>TRBJ2-1|TRBV20-1|many|TRBD2
TGCAGTGCTACCTCCAGCAGCGGGAGGGCCGTGTCGTTCTTC
CSATSSSGRAVSFF
>TRBJ1-2|TRBV5-1|many|NA
TGCGCCAGCAGCTTGGCCGAAAGCTATGGCTACACCTTC
CASSLAESYGYTF
>TRBJ1-5|TRBV28|many|NA
TGTGCCAGCAGTTTAGGCCCCCCAAAGGACAGCAATCAGCCCCAGCATTTT
CASSLGPPKDSNQPQHF